The T cell receptor beta chain under discussion was sequenced for a study of blood T cell repertoires in COVID-19. Background on the study: Specimens from acute and convalescent COVID-19 originated in the United States, Italy and Spain. T cells, B-cell-depleted T cells, or PBMCs provided the cDNA or gDNA that served as material.

Trimming took 3 bases from V and 5 from J, leaving 10 bases between them. Germline CDR1 KGHSH, CDR2 LQKENI. This CDR3 is 13 amino acids long. In the study's own analysis: Estimation of nucleated cell counts relied on the amplification of reference gene primers. TCRdb's copy holds only in-frame clones and misses some; the assay was immunoSEQ multiplex PCR. D and trimming were read from the DNA, whereas the V and J calls and clone size are those reported in that table. Found here are around 180,000 clones, approximately 89% of them singletons; the top ten hold 3.5% to 5%. This clonotype was sampled from a young woman with acute or convalescent COVID-19. The chain links TRBV18 to TRBJ1-1; no firm D call. Material: peripheral blood. CDR3 DNA: TGTGCCAGCTCACCCGGTCAAGAAACTGAAGCTTTCTTT. This gives the protein CASSPGQETEAFF.